One sample yielded the 23 T cell receptor beta chains listed below, sequenced in a study of blood T cell repertoires in COVID-19 (TCRdb year 2020). The library was built by means of the immunoSEQ multiplex PCR assay. Drawn from immuneACCESS, this table holds only the in-frame rearrangements with V and J called that TCRdb kept. Clones are partly lost; checked studies trace under half to an unresolved V gene and leave the rest unexplained. The sample records 75,000 to 95,000 clones, 80% to 90% of which are singletons. The ten largest clones represent around 6.1% of the sample. What was sequenced was peripheral blood. The receptor source for this set is a man between 45 and 60 years old with active COVID-19.

The chain employs TRBV18 and TRBJ2-5; 8 bases line up with TRBD1. CDR1 KGHSH and CDR2 LQKENI come from the germline V gene. The CDR3 extends over 15 amino acids. The J segment lost 4 bases and the V segment lost 2 bases, leaving 6 bases of the junction unmatched. The CDR3 reads CASSPYVTGGETQYF. The CDR3 DNA reads TGTGCCAGCTCACCATACGTCACAGGGGGAGAGACCCAGTACTTC.

The table lists this clone with a few counts. This chain joins TRBV27 and TRBJ2-1, with TRBD1 matching 9 bases. CDR3 length equals 14 residues. Germline V gives CDR1 MNHEY, CDR2 SMNVEV (reference sequence). Losses at the gene ends were 0 bases for V and 8 bases for J; bases not matched to a gene: 2. The CDR3 reads CASSLSGDRDEQFF. As DNA, the CDR3 is TGTGCCAGCAGTTTATCGGGGGACAGGGATGAGCAGTTCTTC.

The chain carries TRBV4-2 and TRBJ2-5, with D possibly TRBD2 on 5 matching bases. V was trimmed by 2 bases and J by 5 bases, leaving 9 bases between them. Germline V lookup: CDR1 LGHNA, CDR2 YNFKEQ. CDR3 size: 13 residues. In DNA, the CDR3 is TGTGCCAGCAGCCAATCGCCGGGGGAGACCCAGTACTTC. It yields the protein CASSQSPGETQYF.

This clone was detected only a few times. The CDR3 bases are TGCAGCGGGACTCGGGGGGGGCAGAAAGCTTTCTTT. Translated: CSGTRGGQKAFF. The chain uses TRBV29-1 and TRBJ1-1; maybe TRBD1 (6 bases). Germline CDR1 is SQVTM and CDR2 is ANQGSEA. The CDR3 spans 12 residues. With 7 bases removed from V and 9 bases from J, the gap between germline ends came to 18 bases.

This clone turned up a few times. This chain connects TRBV2 to TRBJ1-5; D not resolved. Germline V gene data show CDR1 as SNHLY and CDR2 as FYNNEI. The CDR3 extends over 15 amino acids. The V and J ends lost 5 bases and 5 bases respectively, with 16 bases between them. The DNA for the CDR3 is TGTGCCAGCAGTACCTCGGCCACCGGGTATCAGCCCCAGCATTTT. It codes for CASSTSATGYQPQHF.

CDR3 protein: CASSIPLTGTNEKLFF. The CDR3 region has the DNA TGTGCCAGCAGTATTCCTTTGACAGGGACCAATGAAAAACTGTTTTTT. This rearrangement joins TRBV28 to TRBJ1-4; 7 bases fit TRBD1. The germline CDR1 and CDR2 sequences are MDHEN and SYDVKM. The V gene end was trimmed by 5 bases and the J gene end by 5 bases; junction bases not matched to a gene: 11. The CDR3 sequence is 16 residues long.

The chain employs TRBV5-6 and TRBJ2-2, with TRBD2 as a possible D gene (5 bases). This CDR3 spans 16 amino acids. The V gene lost 1 base and the J gene lost 0 bases, with 10 bases spanning the gap. CDR1 SGHDT and CDR2 YYEEEE come from the germline V gene. For the CDR3, the DNA is TGTGCCAGCAGCTTGATGGGGAGCGCGAACACCGGGGAGCTGTTTTTT. This encodes CASSLMGSANTGELFF.

This clone was seen a single time. J is TRBJ2-1 and V is TRBV12-3 or TRBV12-4; no reliable D call. Trimming left V 3 bases short and J 8 bases short, with 5 bases between. This CDR3 contains 11 residues. The CDR3 is CASSFADEQFF. CDR3 nucleotide sequence: TGTGCCAGCAGTTTTGCGGATGAGCAGTTCTTC.

The V call is TRBV21-1, the J call TRBJ1-6; no DNA check was done on the table's D call, TRBD1. TRBV21-1 is labeled a pseudogene. There are 13 residues in the CDR3. CDR3 nucleotide sequence: TGTGCCAGCAGCTGGGACAGGTGTTCACCCCTCCACTTT. This translates into CASSWDRCSPLHF.

The chain uses TRBV6-2 or TRBV6-3 and TRBJ2-7; 13 nucleotides line up with TRBD2. The CDR3 length is 19 residues. The V gene's germline CDR1 is MNHEY and CDR2 SVGEGT. The V segment lost 2 bases and the J segment 5 bases; nucleotides outside the gene matches: 15. Here the CDR3 DNA reads TGTGCCAGCAGTTACCCATACAAGGGACTAGCGGGATCGGCCGACGAGCAGTACTTC. This sequence encodes CASSYPYKGLAGSADEQYF.

CDR3: CASSIEAGWGSPLHF. The CDR3 region has the DNA TGTGCCAGTAGTATTGAGGCAGGGTGGGGTTCACCCCTCCACTTT. The chain employs TRBV19 and TRBJ1-6, with D possibly TRBD1 on 5 matching bases. Germline CDR1 reads LNHDA; CDR2 reads SQIVND (reference sequence). The CDR3 is 15 residues long. Deletions cut 3 bases from V and 9 bases from J, with 15 bases between.

The J gene is TRBJ2-1, the V gene TRBV4-1; 10 nucleotides match TRBD2. The junction had 4 bases not matched to a gene; V was cut back by 6 bases and J by 5 bases. Germline loops: CDR1 MGHRA, CDR2 YSYEKL. The CDR3 runs 14 residues. This CDR3 is CASRGTSVNNEQFF. CDR3 nucleotides: TGCGCCAGCAGAGGGACTAGCGTCAACAATGAGCAGTTCTTC.

In this sample, this clone turned up a few times. The chain has TRBV19 and TRBJ2-2; unclear D gene. Germline V lookup: CDR1 LNHDA, CDR2 SQIVND (reference sequence). V was clipped by 10 bases and J by 1 base, with 10 bases between them. CDR3 length equals 13 residues. CDR3: CATLSENTGELFF. The CDR3 region has the DNA TGTGCCACCCTCAGCGAGAACACCGGGGAGCTGTTTTTT.

This chain uses TRBV9 with TRBJ1-2, with D perhaps TRBD1 (5 bases). Germline V gives CDR1 SGDLS, CDR2 YYNGEE. The V gene lost 4 bases and the J gene lost 0 bases, with 13 bases spanning the gap. The CDR3 has 15 residues. The CDR3 DNA reads TGTGCCAGCAGCCCCAGGGCTAATACTAACTATGGCTACACCTTC. Encoded protein: CASSPRANTNYGYTF.

CDR3 sequence reads: CAISEPLAGGTGELFF. Here the CDR3 DNA reads TGTGCCATCAGTGAGCCGCTAGCGGGAGGAACCGGGGAGCTGTTTTTT. This chain uses TRBV10-3 with TRBJ2-2, with 11 bases identical to TRBD2. The CDR3 totals 16 residues. Germline CDR1 reads ENHRY; CDR2 reads SYGVKD. The V segment lost 2 bases and the J segment 5 bases; nucleotides outside the gene matches: 4.

This sequence joins TRBV28 and TRBJ2-1; TRBD1 matches at 7 bases. Germline loops: CDR1 MDHEN, CDR2 SYDVKM. The CDR3 is made up of 15 amino acids. Trimming removed 6 bases from V and 9 bases from J; junction bases left unmatched: 14. In nucleotides, the CDR3 is TGTGCCAGCAGGCAATATAACAGGGGCAGGGGTGAGCAGTTCTTC. It codes for CASRQYNRGRGEQFF.

The gene calls are TRBV28 and TRBJ1-2; D is possibly TRBD1 (5 bases). The CDR3 runs 14 residues. From germline, CDR1 is MDHEN and CDR2 SYDVKM. The V end was cut by 7 bases, the J end by 7 bases, with 19 bases between. The DNA of the CDR3 is TGTGCCAGCAACTCTCAACCCGGGGGTATTGGCTACACCTTC. It yields the protein CASNSQPGGIGYTF.

The V and J genes are TRBV9 and TRBJ2-3, with TRBD2 identical over 11 bases. Germline values: CDR1 SGDLS, CDR2 YYNGEE. The trim removed 0 bases at V and 0 bases at J, leaving 6 bases unmatched. The CDR3 runs 18 residues. In nucleotides, the CDR3 is TGTGCCAGCAGCGTAGTAACTAGCGGGAGACCTAGCACAGATACGCAGTATTTT. Protein sequence: CASSVVTSGRPSTDTQYF.

The chain employs TRBV5-1 and TRBJ1-1, with 10 bases that match TRBD1. The V segment lost 4 bases and the J segment 5 bases; nucleotides outside the gene matches: 5. The CDR3 runs to 14 residues. Germline assignment: CDR1 SGHRS and CDR2 YFSETQ. CDR3 nucleotide sequence: TGCGCCAGCAGCAGCGGACAGGGGGGAACTGAAGCTTTCTTT. This gives the protein CASSSGQGGTEAFF.

V and J are TRBV18 and TRBJ2-7, with D perhaps matching TRBD1 (5 bases). V was shortened by 0 bases and J by 0 bases, with 12 bases between the two germline ends. The germline V gene encodes CDR1 KGHSH and CDR2 LQKENI. This CDR3 is built from 16 residues. The CDR3 is CASSPPAGLSSYEQYF. The CDR3 nucleotides are TGTGCCAGCTCACCACCGGCAGGGTTAAGCTCCTACGAGCAGTACTTC.

The chain joins TRBV28 to TRBJ1-2; TRBD1 matches 8 bases. This CDR3 has 15 residues. V dropped 0 bases and J dropped 2; count of bases not matched to a gene: 2. Germline CDR1 is MDHEN and CDR2 is SYDVKM. The CDR3 spells CASSLWAGGNYGYTF. The DNA for the CDR3 is TGTGCCAGCAGTTTATGGGCAGGGGGCAACTATGGCTACACCTTC.

The chain recombines TRBV30 with TRBJ1-6, with D unclear. Germline assignment: CDR1 GTSNPN and CDR2 SVGIG (reference sequence). V lost 4 bases to trimming and J lost 9 bases, with 13 bases between them. The CDR3 is made up of 13 amino acids. The CDR3 DNA follows: TGTGCCTGGACGGGAGTCGGCATTTCACCCCTCCACTTT. It codes for CAWTGVGISPLHF.

The chain links TRBV3-1 (or the pseudogene TRBV3-2) to TRBJ1-1; 9 nucleotides line up with TRBD1. Germline assignment: CDR1 LGHDT and CDR2 YNNKEL (reference sequence). V lost 4 bases, J lost 3 bases, and 24 bases stayed unmatched. The CDR3 runs 21 residues. Written as DNA, the CDR3 is TGTGCCAGCAGCCCGCGGGACAGGGATTCCCGTCCCCAATTCCTGGACACTGAAGCTTTCTTT. This gives the protein CASSPRDRDSRPQFLDTEAFF.